The 17 T cell receptor beta chains below were found in one sample sequenced in a study of blood T cell repertoires in COVID-19. The repertoire was sequenced with immunoSEQ multiplex PCR; TCRdb's copy has only in-frame clones and lacks some. The table lists around 190,000 clones, about 88% of them singletons. The sequencing input was PBMCs or T cells enriched from blood (not recorded which). The source of these receptors is a woman aged 40 to 49 in a cohort exposed to, infected with or recovered from COVID-19 (not recorded which).

The chain joins TRBV5-1 to TRBJ1-4; D is possibly TRBD1 (5 bases). CDR3 size: 16 residues. V lost 0 bases and J 3 bases, leaving 12 bases between the germline ends. Germline CDR1 and CDR2: SGHRS and YFSETQ. The CDR3 here is CASSLGQGLSNEKLFF. CDR3 DNA sequence: TGCGCCAGCAGCTTGGGGCAGGGACTGTCTAATGAAAAACTGTTTTTT. Supplemented by reference TRBV5-1 and TRBJ1-4, the full variable domain reads KAGVTQTPRYLIKTRGQQVTLSCSPISGHRSVSWYQQTPGQGLQFLFEYFSETQRNKGNFPGRFSGRQFSNSRSEMNVSTLELGDSALYLCASSLGQGLSNEKLFFGSGTQLSVL.

With respect to this clone: A read error may produce the germline difference seen at one junction end. The J gene is TRBJ2-3, the V gene TRBV6-5; D is uncertain. The germline V gene has CDR1 MNHEY and CDR2 SVGAGI. The CDR3 spans 12 residues. CDR3 nucleotide sequence: TGTGCCAGCAGTTCTTCTGGGCCCCCCATGGCTTTT. As protein: CASSSSGPPMAF.

This clone came up a few times. The chain is built from TRBV15 and TRBJ2-7; 9 bases are a match to TRBD1. Losses at the gene ends were 0 bases for V and 5 bases for J; bases not matched to a gene: 8. The CDR3 extends over 16 amino acids. Germline V gene data show CDR1 as LNHNV and CDR2 as YYDKDF (reference sequence). The CDR3 loop is CATSREPGTGNDEQYF. The CDR3 nucleotides read TGTGCCACCAGCAGAGAACCCGGGACAGGGAACGACGAGCAGTACTTC.

V usage is TRBV11-2 and J usage is TRBJ2-7; 8 bases are a match to TRBD2. Germline loops: CDR1 SGHAT, CDR2 FQNNGV. The CDR3 loop spans 15 amino acids. V dropped 4 bases and J dropped 7; count of bases not matched to a gene: 12. The CDR3 loop is CASSSRYGGGREQYF. In DNA, the CDR3 is TGTGCCAGCAGCTCCCGGTACGGGGGGGGGCGGGAGCAGTACTTC.

To note about this clone: This likely came from a read error, as a far larger clone is one base away. This chain links TRBV12-3 or TRBV12-4 with TRBJ1-2; the D gene is possibly TRBD1 (5 bases). The CDR3 sequence is 13 residues long. V lost 3 bases and J lost 4, with 9 bases in between. Here the CDR3 reads CASSFGRGYGYTF. CDR3 bases: TGTGCCAGCAGTTTCGGTAGGGGCTATGGCTACACCTTC.

The rearrangement uses TRBV6-5 and TRBJ1-3, with 10 bases lining up with TRBD1. The CDR3 sequence is 14 residues long. Germline V gives CDR1 MNHEY, CDR2 SVGAGI. With V trimmed by 6 bases and J by 7 bases, 6 bases remained unmatched. The CDR3 sequence: CASRTSTGGNTIYF. The CDR3 DNA reads as TGTGCCAGCAGGACTTCGACAGGGGGCAACACCATATATTTT.

The V call is TRBV11-3, the J call TRBJ2-7; the D is unclear. CDR3 length equals 12 residues. From germline, CDR1 is SGHNT and CDR2 YENEEA. The V end was cut by 5 bases, the J end by 3 bases, with 8 bases between. CDR3 in amino acids: CASSVGGYEQYF. The CDR3 coding sequence is TGTGCCAGCAGCGTAGGCGGCTACGAGCAGTACTTC.

The CDR3 reads CASSYGQGKNTGELFF. The CDR3 DNA reads TGTGCCAGCAGTTACGGACAGGGAAAGAACACCGGGGAGCTGTTTTTT. The chain couples TRBV6-5 to TRBJ2-2, with 8 bases aligning to TRBD1. Trimming cost V 2 bases and J 1 base; bases outside gene matches: 3. The CDR3 covers 16 residues. Germline V gene data show CDR1 as MNHEY and CDR2 as SVGAGI.

This chain joins TRBV7-9 and TRBJ2-4; 11 nucleotides align to TRBD1. After removal of 4 bases from V and 2 bases from J, the junction contained 10 bases not matched to a gene. Germline values: CDR1 SEHNR, CDR2 FQNEAQ (reference sequence). This CDR3 contains 18 residues. Here the CDR3 reads CASSSPPGTGGTKNIQYF. Written as DNA, the CDR3 is TGTGCCAGCAGCTCCCCCCCCGGGACAGGGGGAACCAAAAACATTCAGTACTTC.

V is TRBV7-9 and J is TRBJ2-3; TRBD2 aligns across 7 bases. J gave up 0 bases and V 5 bases, and 11 bases lay outside the gene matches. There are 17 residues in the CDR3. Per germline, CDR1 SEHNR and CDR2 FQNEAQ (reference sequence). CDR3: CASSRVASGLSTDTQYF. The DNA of the CDR3 is TGTGCCAGCAGCCGGGTGGCTAGCGGTCTTAGCACAGATACGCAGTATTTT.

The chain carries TRBV20-1 and TRBJ2-7; TRBD1 might be the D (6 bases). CDR1 and CDR2 from the germline V gene are DFQATT and SNEGSKA (reference sequence). V was shortened by 3 bases and J by 2 bases, with 17 bases between the two germline ends. The CDR3 loop spans 15 amino acids. The CDR3 bases are TGCAGTGCTAGTGATCTTAAGGACAGCCCCTACGAGCAGTACTTC. It is translated as CSASDLKDSPYEQYF.

V usage is TRBV5-4 and J usage is TRBJ1-4; possibly TRBD1 for D (6 bases). CDR1 is SGHNT and CDR2 is YYREEE in the germline V gene (reference sequence). Trimming stripped 4 bases from V and 4 bases from J, with 8 bases between. The CDR3 is made up of 13 amino acids. This chain's CDR3 is CASSNRVNEKLFF. The CDR3 coding sequence is TGTGCCAGCAGCAACAGGGTTAATGAAAAACTGTTTTTT.

The CDR3 coding sequence is TGTGCCAGCAGCATGACTAGCGGGGGTGACGAGCAGTACTTC. It specifies CASSMTSGGDEQYF. The chain couples TRBV11-2 to TRBJ2-7; 12 bases are shared with TRBD2. Germline loops: CDR1 SGHAT, CDR2 FQNNGV. The CDR3 is 14 amino acids. V shed 5 bases and J 5 bases; nucleotides not matched to a gene: 4.

V and J are TRBV29-1 and TRBJ1-1; no definite D call. Germline values: CDR1 SQVTM, CDR2 ANQGSEA. CDR3 length: 13 amino acids. Trimming shortened V by 7 bases and J by 0 bases, and 12 bases separated the two germline ends. The CDR3 loop is CSAERELNTEAFF. As DNA, the CDR3 is TGCAGCGCAGAACGGGAGTTGAACACTGAAGCTTTCTTT. Together with reference TRBV29-1 and TRBJ1-1, the CDR3 gives the full variable domain: SAVISQKPSRDICQRGTSLTIQCQVDSQVTMMFWYRQQPGQSLTLIATANQGSEATYESGFVIDKFPISRPNLTFSTLTVSNMSPEDSSIYLCSAERELNTEAFFGQGTRLTVV.

The J gene is TRBJ2-5, the V gene TRBV9; tentative D call: TRBD2 (6 bases). Looked up from germline, CDR1 is SGDLS and CDR2 is YYNGEE. The CDR3 totals 15 residues. V lost 0 bases to trimming and J lost 4 bases, with 13 bases between them. CDR3: CASSVDPGVGETQYF. Written as DNA, the CDR3 is TGTGCCAGCAGCGTAGACCCGGGAGTCGGAGAGACCCAGTACTTC. The full variable domain, with the rest looked up from reference TRBV9 and TRBJ2-5, is DSGVTQTPKHLITATGQRVTLRCSPRSGDLSVYWYQQSLDQGLQFLIQYYNGEERAKGNILERFSAQQFPDLHSELNLSSLELGDSALYFCASSVDPGVGETQYFGPGTRLLVL.

This sequence joins TRBV6-1 and TRBJ1-2, with D perhaps matching TRBD1 (5 bases). Germline CDR1 is MNHNS and CDR2 is SASEGT. The CDR3 extends over 13 amino acids. Trimming cost V 2 bases and J 6 bases, with 10 bases left between them. In DNA form, the CDR3 reads TGTGCCAGCAGTGAACGATGGGGCCATGGCTACACCTTC. Translated: CASSERWGHGYTF.

The chain combines TRBV11-2 with TRBJ2-3; D not resolved. Trimming removed 4 bases at V and 0 bases at J, with 2 bases between. The V gene's germline CDR1 is SGHAT and CDR2 FQNNGV. This CDR3 comprises 12 residues. The CDR3 DNA reads as TGTGCCAGCAGCTCTAGCACAGATACGCAGTATTTT. Translating it yields CASSSSTDTQYF.